This TCR beta chain comes out of a study of T cell changes during pregnancy in multiple sclerosis. Trimming at V came to 2 bases and at J to 5 bases, leaving 9 bases not matched to a gene. Germline values: CDR1 SGHVS, CDR2 FQNEAQ. CDR3 length: 18 amino acids. TCRdb's copy holds only in-frame clones and misses some; the assay was immunoSEQ multiplex PCR. The sample includes just under 45,000 clones, 80% to 95% of them seen just once. V and J are TRBV7-8 and TRBJ2-5, with 15 nucleotides matching TRBD2. This TCR was sampled from a female donor with multiple sclerosis, enrolled in a pregnancy study. Sequences were derived from CD4+ T cells from peripheral blood mononuclear cells, sampled in the first trimester of pregnancy. The CDR3 DNA sequence: TGTGCCAGCAGCTTAAGGACTAGCGGGAGGGCCGGATCTGAGACCCAGTACTTC. Protein: CASSLRTSGRAGSETQYF.